Each of the 3 T cell receptor beta chains below was sequenced from the same sample in a study of blood T cell repertoires in COVID-19. Data came from immunoSEQ multiplex PCR; TCRdb stores just in-frame clones and leaves some out. The sample lists more than 200,000 clones, just over 85% seen once, with around 10% in the top ten. Sequenced input: peripheral blood. These receptors came from a man in his forties or fifties with COVID-19, enrolled during active disease.

V usage is TRBV28 and J usage is TRBJ1-5; TRBD1 is a possible D gene (6 bases). V gave up 6 bases and J gave up 6 bases, with 12 bases separating them. The germline CDR1 and CDR2 sequences are MDHEN and SYDVKM. The length of the CDR3 is 13 residues. The CDR3 DNA reads TGTGCCAGCAGACAGGGTCCGGCTCAGCCCCAGCATTTT. Translation: CASRQGPAQPQHF.

This clone was counted a few times. The chain carries TRBV30 and TRBJ2-4; 7 bases align to TRBD1. Germline-derived CDR1 and CDR2 are GTSNPN and SVGIG (reference sequence). This CDR3 spans 15 amino acids. Germline trimming cut 7 bases from V and 0 bases from J; bases unmatched to any gene: 9. The CDR3 DNA follows: TGTGCCTACACGACAGGGATGATAGCCAAAAACATTCAGTACTTC. It is translated as CAYTTGMIAKNIQYF. The full variable domain, with the rest looked up from reference TRBV30 and TRBJ2-4, is SQTIHQWPATLVQPVGSPLSLECTVEGTSNPNLYWYRQAAGRGLQLLFYSVGIGQISSEVPQNLSASRPQDRQFILSSKKLLLSDSGFYLCAYTTGMIAKNIQYFGAGTRLSVL.

The chain combines TRBV10-1 with TRBJ2-3, with TRBD2 as a possible D gene (6 bases). Trimming cost V 2 bases and J 7 bases, with 10 bases left between them. The CDR3 contains 13 residues. CDR1 and CDR2 from the germline V gene are WNHNN and SYGVQD (reference sequence). This CDR3 is CASSEGRGYTQYF. CDR3 bases: TGCGCCAGCAGTGAGGGTCGGGGGTATACGCAGTATTTT.